Below, one TCR beta chain is given with its context. Recruitment covered roughly 22 US areas and drew participants whose ages spanned about 18 to 100 years. The data were taken from a study of blood T cell repertoires in COVID-19. Study details: The analysed material was cDNA or gDNA that came from T cells, B-cell-depleted T cells, or PBMCs.

Profiling relied on immunoSEQ multiplex PCR, and the TCRdb table lists in-frame clones only, not all of them. The data hold approximately 360,000 clones, with roughly 90% observed a single time. Material for sequencing was PBMCs or T cells enriched from blood (not recorded which). The receptor comes from a woman aged 25-40 years with acute COVID-19.

For the CDR3, the DNA is TGTGCCAGCACCGGGGCCGGGGAGCTGTTTTTT. It encodes CASTGAGELFF. The chain recombines TRBV6-5 with TRBJ2-2, with a tentative D call TRBD2 (5 bases). This CDR3 spans 11 amino acids. Germline loops: CDR1 MNHEY, CDR2 SVGAGI. V was pared by 7 bases and J by 6 bases, with 6 bases between.